This T cell receptor (beta chain) was found in a study of PD-1 blockade in classical Hodgkin lymphoma. Whole-study results and caveats: Complete responders' baseline diversity resembled that of newly diagnosed patients. Differences between repertoires have undefined causes, possibly disease activity or prior therapy.

Comment on this clone: Its antigen is still unknown.

The time point is: cycle 4 day 1 (C4D1), after about 6 weeks of nivolumab. There was relapse after autologous stem cell transplantation in every patient, and there was variation in brentuximab vedotin exposure. Patients' outcomes at their best amounted to complete response, partial response or progressive disease. The data were produced by immunoSEQ multiplex PCR, yet TCRdb's version contains in-frame clones alone and is incomplete. The sample carries about 30,000 clones, roughly 87% recorded once. The sequence derives from a human donor with classical Hodgkin lymphoma. Sample: peripheral blood mononuclear cells (PBMCs), taken before the fourth cycle of nivolumab.

The DNA for the CDR3 is TGTGCCACCAGCTCCGAGACAGGTTCCTACAATGAGCAGTTCTTC. It translates to CATSSETGSYNEQFF. This rearrangement joins TRBV15 to TRBJ2-1; perhaps TRBD1 as D (6 bases). The V and J ends lost 5 bases and 1 base respectively, with 12 bases between them. The CDR3 runs 15 residues. Germline lookup yields CDR1 LNHNV and CDR2 YYDKDF (reference sequence). Looking up the rest from reference TRBV15 and TRBJ2-1 gives the full variable domain: DAMVIQNPRYQVTQFGKPVTLSCSQTLNHNVMYWYQQKSSQAPKLLFHYYDKDFNNEADTPDNFQSRRPNTSFCFLDIRSPGLGDTAMYLCATSSETGSYNEQFFGPGTRLTVL.